This T cell receptor beta chain was captured in a study of metastatic and nonmetastatic thyroid tumors. Study at large: Repertoire comparisons spanned blood and tumor or nodule tissue from malignant and benign thyroid patients. Broader study findings: When malignant thyroid tumors were compared with benign nodules, TCR beta diversity was reportedly significantly higher in the malignant tumors. This held in both blood and tumor samples.

All patients were untreated before thyroid surgery. The trim removed 6 bases at V and 0 bases at J, leaving 5 bases unmatched. The germline gives CDR1 MNHNS, CDR2 SASEGT. CDR3 length equals 16 residues. Concerning this clone: The antigen remains undetermined.

Original processing notes: The study's classifier, a distant-metastasis tool for papillary thyroid cancer, was built using CDR3 differences across clinicopathological groups. Using MiXCR, TCRdb re-called clones from the PCR reads. The V and J calls were determined by TCRdb, not by the authors. The top ten hold nearly 10% of the sample, which has around 38,000 clones, less than 35% seen once. What was sequenced was blood. The TCR originated in a male donor with papillary thyroid cancer or a benign thyroid nodule (not recorded which). Some clones in this sample may be carry-over from other donors' samples. The chain employs TRBV6-1 and TRBJ2-3; 11 nucleotides align to TRBD2. The CDR3 protein is CASSSRLAGSTDTQYF. The CDR3 DNA reads TGTGCCAGCAGCTCAAGACTAGCGGGGAGCACAGATACGCAGTATTTT.